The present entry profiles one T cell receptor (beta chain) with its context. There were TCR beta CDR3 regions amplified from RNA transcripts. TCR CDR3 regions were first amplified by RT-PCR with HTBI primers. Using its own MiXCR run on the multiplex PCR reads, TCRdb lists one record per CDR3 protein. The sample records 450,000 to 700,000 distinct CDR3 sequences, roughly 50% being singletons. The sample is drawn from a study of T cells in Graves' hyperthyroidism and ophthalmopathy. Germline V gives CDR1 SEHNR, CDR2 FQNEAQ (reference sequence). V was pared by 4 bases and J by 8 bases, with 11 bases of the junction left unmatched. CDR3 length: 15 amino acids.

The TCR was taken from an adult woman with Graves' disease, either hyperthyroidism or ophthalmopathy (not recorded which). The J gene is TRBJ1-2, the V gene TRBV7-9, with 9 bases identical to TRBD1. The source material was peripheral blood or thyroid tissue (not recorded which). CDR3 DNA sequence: TGTGCCAGCAGCTCTACAGGGGGCCCACCCGGCGGCTACACCTTC. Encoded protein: CASSSTGGPPGGYTF.